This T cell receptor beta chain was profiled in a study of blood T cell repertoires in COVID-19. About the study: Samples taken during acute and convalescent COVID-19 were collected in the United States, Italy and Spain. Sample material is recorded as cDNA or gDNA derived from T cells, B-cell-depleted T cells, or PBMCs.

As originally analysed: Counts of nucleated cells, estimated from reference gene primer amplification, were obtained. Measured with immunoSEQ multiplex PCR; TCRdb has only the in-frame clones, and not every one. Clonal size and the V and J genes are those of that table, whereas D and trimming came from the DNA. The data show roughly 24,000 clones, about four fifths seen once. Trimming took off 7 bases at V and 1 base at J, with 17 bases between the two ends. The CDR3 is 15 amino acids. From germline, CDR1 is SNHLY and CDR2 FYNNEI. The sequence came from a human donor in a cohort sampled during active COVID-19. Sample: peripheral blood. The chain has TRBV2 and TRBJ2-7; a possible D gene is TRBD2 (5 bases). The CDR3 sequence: CASNLGRGISYEQYF. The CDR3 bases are TGTGCCAGCAACCTCGGACGGGGAATATCCTACGAGCAGTACTTC.